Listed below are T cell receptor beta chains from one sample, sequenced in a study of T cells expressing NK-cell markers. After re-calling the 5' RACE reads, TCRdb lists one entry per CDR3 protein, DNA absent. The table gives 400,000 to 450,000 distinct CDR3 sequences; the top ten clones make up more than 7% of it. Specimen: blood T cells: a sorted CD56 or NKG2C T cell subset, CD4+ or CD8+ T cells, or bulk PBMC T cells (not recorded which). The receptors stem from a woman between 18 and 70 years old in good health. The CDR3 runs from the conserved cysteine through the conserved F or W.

CDR3: CASSLNRQGHNSPLHF
V: TRBV5-1
J: TRBJ1-6

CDR3: CASSFSDSAYEQYF
V: TRBV3-1
J: TRBJ2-7

CDR3: CASSLAASGDTQYF
V: TRBV5-1
J: TRBJ2-3

CDR3: CSVGRDSYGYTF
V: TRBV29-1
J: TRBJ1-2

CDR3: CAISPGPSGTEAFF
V: TRBV10-3
J: TRBJ1-1

CDR3: CASSQEPLRDTQYF
V: TRBV4-3
J: TRBJ2-3

CDR3: CASSWGGTANTGELFF
V: TRBV5-4
J: TRBJ2-2

CDR3: CASTMTGYSTDTQYF
V: TRBV12-3/TRBV12-4
J: TRBJ2-3

CDR3: CASSTFQETQYF
V: TRBV7-2
J: TRBJ2-5

CDR3: CASNFADTQYF
V: TRBV5-1
J: TRBJ2-3

CDR3: CASSPRSGRRNEQFF
V: TRBV7-9
J: TRBJ2-1

CDR3: CSASLAGVSYNEQFF
V: TRBV20-1
J: TRBJ2-1

CDR3: CASSLPIGGNSGNTIYF
V: TRBV7-9
J: TRBJ1-3

CDR3: CASSFLGVGDRETQYF
V: TRBV7-2
J: TRBJ2-5

CDR3: CASSPGAWGTEAFF
V: TRBV6-1
J: TRBJ1-1

CDR3: CSARDPDSSYNEQFF
V: TRBV20-1
J: TRBJ2-1

CDR3: CASSGDRAINEQFF
V: TRBV7-2
J: TRBJ2-1

CDR3: CASSSEGFWAEKLFF
V: TRBV6-1
J: TRBJ1-4

CDR3: CASSHGNNKNIQYF
V: TRBV4-3
J: TRBJ2-4

CDR3: CATSPGGVTEAFF
V: TRBV19
J: TRBJ1-1

CDR3: CASSYSIDKGVFTMEQFF
V: TRBV6-5
J: TRBJ2-1

CDR3: CASRPPDRGETQYF
V: TRBV12-3/TRBV12-4
J: TRBJ2-5

CDR3: CSANPNSGANTGELFF
V: TRBV20-1
J: TRBJ2-2

CDR3: CATSDFPGAGEQFF
V: TRBV24-1
J: TRBJ2-1

CDR3: CASSIVGGEELFF
V: TRBV7-9
J: TRBJ2-2

CDR3: CSATKTGMDQPQHF
V: TRBV20-1
J: TRBJ1-5

CDR3: CATSSALAGGSYEQYF
V: TRBV15
J: TRBJ2-7

CDR3: CATSRSAGGPNEQFF
V: TRBV15
J: TRBJ2-1

CDR3: CATSDLQQGHNEQFF
V: TRBV24-1
J: TRBJ2-1

CDR3: CASSEKLDTQYF
V: TRBV12-3/TRBV12-4
J: TRBJ2-3

CDR3: CASSPAGLKGVMNTEAFF
V: TRBV11-1
J: TRBJ1-1

CDR3: CASSRLPRINYEQYF
V: TRBV6-1
J: TRBJ2-7

CDR3: CASSLGPWVTTEAFF
V: TRBV7-2
J: TRBJ1-1

CDR3: CASSFLGAEAFF
V: TRBV12-3/TRBV12-4
J: TRBJ1-1

CDR3: CASSLAPGGTYEQYF
V: TRBV7-9
J: TRBJ2-7

CDR3: CASSPGLAGGPEFF
V: TRBV6-1
J: TRBJ2-1

CDR3: CSASFSSTNIQYF
V: TRBV20-1
J: TRBJ2-4

CDR3: CASSLATGSGNTIYF
V: TRBV7-2
J: TRBJ1-3

CDR3: CAWSAGTSGSTDTQYF
V: TRBV30
J: TRBJ2-3

CDR3: CASSDGGGYGYTF
V: TRBV6-4
J: TRBJ1-2

CDR3: CASSSFTSGNQETQYF
V: TRBV5-1
J: TRBJ2-5

CDR3: CASSFATGGTEAFF
V: TRBV5-4
J: TRBJ1-1

CDR3: CASSWDPGETQYF
V: TRBV6-1
J: TRBJ2-5

CDR3: CASSLVAGGDTDTQYF
V: TRBV5-1
J: TRBJ2-3

CDR3: CASSQVLASYNEQFF
V: TRBV4-2
J: TRBJ2-1

CDR3: CASSFMNEQFF
V: TRBV12-3/TRBV12-4
J: TRBJ2-1

CDR3: CASSLDEDLMDYGELFF
V: TRBV11-2
J: TRBJ2-2

CDR3: CSVEDRIRATEAFF
V: TRBV29-1
J: TRBJ1-1

CDR3: CASSRPLEQYF
V: TRBV2
J: TRBJ2-7

CDR3: CASSLGGEKLFF
V: TRBV25-1
J: TRBJ1-4

CDR3: CASSPRYTEAFF
V: TRBV12-3/TRBV12-4
J: TRBJ1-1

CDR3: CASSRGRGSDNTGELFF
V: TRBV4-3
J: TRBJ2-2

CDR3: CASSTYSGGAGDTQYF
V: TRBV7-6
J: TRBJ2-3

CDR3: CASSSLGSRGLETQYF
V: TRBV7-2
J: TRBJ2-5

CDR3: CASSHNSGTGSNQPQHF
V: TRBV3-1
J: TRBJ1-5

CDR3: CASSLPIYEQYF
V: TRBV11-2
J: TRBJ2-7